This is a list of T cell receptor beta chains from one sample in a study of cytomegalovirus exposure and HLA in healthy donors. This table comes from immunoSEQ multiplex PCR, and its TCRdb copy is limited to in-frame clones, with some not included. The sample gives 150,000 to 200,000 clones, about 80% of which show up once; roughly an eighth is in the top ten. The specimen sequenced was PBMCs. The receptors originated from a woman aged 40-49 years in good health and CMV-seronegative. CDR3s include the opening cysteine and the closing phenylalanine or tryptophan. The order of the fields is J gene, D gene, CDR3 length, V gene, clone size, CDR3 protein, CDR3 DNA. The D gene is left open where the match is weak. Rows may omit the clone size; those that give it use once, few, many or a size class.

>TRBJ2-7|TRBD2|16|TRBV7-2|once
CASSLGPGLAFYEQYF
TGTGCCAGCAGCCTAGGGCCGGGACTAGCTTTCTACGAGCAGTACTTC
>TRBJ2-2|TRBD1|15|TRBV10-3|NA
CAISEIGGLTGELFF
TGTGCCATCAGTGAGATAGGGGGCTTGACCGGGGAGCTGTTTTTT
>TRBJ1-4|NA|14|TRBV6-6|few
CASSWGRDNEKLFF
TGTGCCAGCAGCTGGGGGAGGGATAATGAAAAACTGTTTTTT
>TRBJ2-1|TRBD2|17|TRBV5-1|NA
CASSLRMTSGQYNEQFF
TGCGCCAGCAGCTTGCGGATGACTAGCGGGCAGTACAATGAGCAGTTCTTC
>TRBJ1-2|TRBD1|13|TRBV11-2|NA
CASRSTGGPGYTF
TGTGCCAGCAGATCTACAGGGGGCCCTGGCTACACCTTC
>TRBJ1-5|TRBD1|15|TRBV19|NA
CASSIGGTGNQPQHF
TGTGCCAGTAGTATAGGGGGGACAGGCAATCAGCCCCAGCATTTT
>TRBJ2-4|NA|17|TRBV19|NA
CASSLSEGHLAKNIQYF
TGTGCCAGTAGCCTCTCGGAGGGGCATCTAGCCAAAAACATTCAGTACTTC
>TRBJ2-7|NA|14|TRBV9|NA
CASSVGEPTYEQYF
TGTGCCAGCAGCGTAGGGGAGCCTACCTACGAGCAGTACTTC
>TRBJ1-2|NA|16|TRBV27|NA
CASSFSIRQSGYGYTF
TGTGCCAGCAGTTTTTCTATAAGACAGTCCGGCTATGGCTACACCTTC
>TRBJ2-1|NA|13|TRBV2|few
CASKRDINNEQFF
TGTGCCAGCAAACGGGACATCAACAATGAGCAGTTCTTC
>TRBJ1-5|NA|15|TRBV28|few
CASSLRVRGNQPQHF
TGTGCCAGCAGTCTTAGAGTCCGGGGCAATCAGCCCCAGCATTTT
>TRBJ2-7|TRBD2|18|TRBV7-6|NA
CASSSPSGTSGGNYEQYF
TGTGCCAGCAGCTCCCCTTCCGGGACTAGCGGGGGGAACTACGAGCAGTACTTC
>TRBJ1-6|TRBD1|16|TRBV4-1|few
CASSQDYRGDNSPLHF
TGCGCCAGCAGCCAAGATTACAGGGGAGATAATTCACCCCTCCACTTT
>TRBJ2-7|NA|14|TRBV28|NA
CASSLTGGNYEQYF
TGTGCCAGCAGTTTAACTGGGGGGAACTACGAGCAGTACTTC
>TRBJ1-2|TRBD1|14|TRBV25-1|NA
CASSVPGQGYGYTF
TGTGCCAGCAGTGTCCCGGGACAGGGCTATGGCTACACCTTC